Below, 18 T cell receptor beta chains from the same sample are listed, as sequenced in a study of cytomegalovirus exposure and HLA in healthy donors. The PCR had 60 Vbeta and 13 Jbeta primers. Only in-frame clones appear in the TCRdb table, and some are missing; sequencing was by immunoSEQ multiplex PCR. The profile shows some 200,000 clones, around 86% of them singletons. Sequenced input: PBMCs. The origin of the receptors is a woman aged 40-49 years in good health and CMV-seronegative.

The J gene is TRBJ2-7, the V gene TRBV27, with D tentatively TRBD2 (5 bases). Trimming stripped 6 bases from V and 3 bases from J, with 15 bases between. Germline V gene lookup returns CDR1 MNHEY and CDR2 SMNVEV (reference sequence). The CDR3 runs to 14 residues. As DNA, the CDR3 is TGTGCCAGCAGACTCTTTCCGGGGAGCTACGAGCAGTACTTC. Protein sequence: CASRLFPGSYEQYF.

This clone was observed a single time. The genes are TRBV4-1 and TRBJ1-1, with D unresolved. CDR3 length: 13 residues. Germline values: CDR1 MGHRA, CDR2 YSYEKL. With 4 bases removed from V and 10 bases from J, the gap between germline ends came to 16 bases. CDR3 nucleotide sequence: TGCGCCAGCAGCCTCGACATAACCCCAGGAGCTTTCTTT. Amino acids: CASSLDITPGAFF.

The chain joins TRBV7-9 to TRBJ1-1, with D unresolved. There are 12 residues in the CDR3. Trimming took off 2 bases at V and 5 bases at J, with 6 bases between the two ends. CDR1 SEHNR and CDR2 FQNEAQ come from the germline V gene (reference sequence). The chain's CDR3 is CASSLSGTEAFF. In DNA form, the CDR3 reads TGTGCCAGCAGCTTATCGGGGACTGAAGCTTTCTTT.

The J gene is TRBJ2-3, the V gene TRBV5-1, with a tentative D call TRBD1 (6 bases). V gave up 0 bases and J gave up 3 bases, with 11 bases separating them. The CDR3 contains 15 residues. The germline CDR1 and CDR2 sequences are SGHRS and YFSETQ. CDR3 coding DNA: TGCGCCAGCAGCTTGGCCAAGGGGGAGACAGATACGCAGTATTTT. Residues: CASSLAKGETDTQYF.

The CDR3 protein is CASSPPGTKSTDTQYF. The CDR3 DNA follows: TGTGCCAGCAGTCCCCCCGGGACAAAATCCACAGATACGCAGTATTTT. V gene TRBV28 combines with J gene TRBJ2-3; D is possibly TRBD1 (6 bases). The germline CDR1 and CDR2 sequences are MDHEN and SYDVKM. CDR3 length: 16 residues. Between the trimmed V and J ends, which lost 5 bases and 2 bases, there was a span of 17 bases.

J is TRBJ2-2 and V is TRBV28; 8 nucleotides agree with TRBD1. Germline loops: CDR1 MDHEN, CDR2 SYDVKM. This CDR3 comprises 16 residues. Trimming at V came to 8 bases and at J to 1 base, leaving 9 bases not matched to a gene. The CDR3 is CASRPDRGQNTGELFF. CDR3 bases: TGTGCCAGCCGACCCGACAGGGGCCAGAACACCGGGGAGCTGTTTTTT.

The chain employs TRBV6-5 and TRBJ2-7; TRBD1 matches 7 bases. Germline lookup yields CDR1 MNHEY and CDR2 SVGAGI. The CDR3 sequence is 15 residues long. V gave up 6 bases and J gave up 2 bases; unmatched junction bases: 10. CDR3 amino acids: CASRPDRASAYEQYF. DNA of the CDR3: TGTGCCAGCAGACCCGACAGGGCCTCAGCCTACGAGCAGTACTTC.

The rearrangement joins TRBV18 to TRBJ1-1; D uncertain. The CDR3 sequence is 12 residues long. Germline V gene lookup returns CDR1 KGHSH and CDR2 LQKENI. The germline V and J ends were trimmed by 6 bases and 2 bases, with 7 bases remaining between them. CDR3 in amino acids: CASSMGNTEAFF. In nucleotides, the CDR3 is TGTGCCAGCTCTATGGGCAACACTGAAGCTTTCTTT.

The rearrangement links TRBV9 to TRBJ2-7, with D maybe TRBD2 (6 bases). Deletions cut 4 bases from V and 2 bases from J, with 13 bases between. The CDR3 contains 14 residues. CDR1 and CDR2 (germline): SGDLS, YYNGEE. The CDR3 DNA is TGTGCCAGCAGCCCGGGAGTGGGGACCTACGAGCAGTACTTC. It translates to CASSPGVGTYEQYF.

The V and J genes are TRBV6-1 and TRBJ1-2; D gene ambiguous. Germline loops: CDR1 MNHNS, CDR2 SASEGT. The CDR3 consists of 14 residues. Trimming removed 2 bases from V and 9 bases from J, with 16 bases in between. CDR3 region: CASSESRASGSYTF. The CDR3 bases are TGTGCCAGCAGTGAAAGTCGGGCCTCCGGGAGCTACACCTTC.

The CDR3 DNA follows: TGTGCCAGTAGTCCCGCCGGGACAGCCTACGAGCAGTACTTC. Its translation: CASSPAGTAYEQYF. The chain has TRBV19 and TRBJ2-7; TRBD1 aligns across 7 bases. Trimming removed 5 bases from V and 2 bases from J; junction bases left unmatched: 6. In germline, CDR1 is LNHDA, CDR2 SQIVND (reference sequence). The CDR3 is 14 residues long.

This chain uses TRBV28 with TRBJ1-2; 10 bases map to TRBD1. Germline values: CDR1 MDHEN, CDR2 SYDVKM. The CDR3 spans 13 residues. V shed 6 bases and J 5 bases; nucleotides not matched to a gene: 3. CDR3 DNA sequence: TGTGCCAGCAGAAGGACAGGGGGATATGGCTACACCTTC. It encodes CASRRTGGYGYTF.

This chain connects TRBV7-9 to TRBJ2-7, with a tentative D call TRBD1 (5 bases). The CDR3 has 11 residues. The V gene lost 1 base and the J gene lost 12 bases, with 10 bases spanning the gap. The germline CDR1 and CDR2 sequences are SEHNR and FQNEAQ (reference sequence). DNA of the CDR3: TGTGCCAGCAGCTTAGAGGGGTATCCGTACTTC. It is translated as CASSLEGYPYF.

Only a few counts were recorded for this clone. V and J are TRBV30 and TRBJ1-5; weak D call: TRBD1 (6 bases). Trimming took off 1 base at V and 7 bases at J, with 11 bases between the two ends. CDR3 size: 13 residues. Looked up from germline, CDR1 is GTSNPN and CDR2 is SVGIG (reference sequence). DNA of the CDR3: TGTGCCTGGAGTGGGACAGAGGCCCAGCCCCAGCATTTT. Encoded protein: CAWSGTEAQPQHF. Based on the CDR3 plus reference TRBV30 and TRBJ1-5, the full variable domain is SQTIHQWPATLVQPVGSPLSLECTVEGTSNPNLYWYRQAAGRGLQLLFYSVGIGQISSEVPQNLSASRPQDRQFILSSKKLLLSDSGFYLCAWSGTEAQPQHFGDGTRLSIL.

The CDR3 sequence: CASSSLDISNQPQHF. Written as DNA, the CDR3 is TGTGCCAGTAGTTCGCTTGACATTAGCAATCAGCCCCAGCATTTT. V and J are TRBV19 and TRBJ1-5; no reliable D call. The CDR3 loop spans 15 amino acids. V lost 5 bases to trimming and J lost 0 bases, with 11 bases between them. The V gene's germline CDR1 is LNHDA and CDR2 SQIVND (reference sequence). Filled out from reference TRBV19 and TRBJ1-5, the complete variable domain reads DGGITQSPKYLFRKEGQNVTLSCEQNLNHDAMYWYRQDPGQGLRLIYYSQIVNDFQKGDIAEGYSVSREKKESFPLTVTSAQKNPTAFYLCASSSLDISNQPQHFGDGTRLSIL.

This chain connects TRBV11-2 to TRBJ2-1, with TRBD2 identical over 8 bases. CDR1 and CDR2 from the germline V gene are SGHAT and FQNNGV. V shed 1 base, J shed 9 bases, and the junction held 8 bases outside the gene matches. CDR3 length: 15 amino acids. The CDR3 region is CASSLAGGPGGEQFF. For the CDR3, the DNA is TGTGCCAGCAGCTTAGCGGGAGGGCCGGGGGGTGAGCAGTTCTTC.

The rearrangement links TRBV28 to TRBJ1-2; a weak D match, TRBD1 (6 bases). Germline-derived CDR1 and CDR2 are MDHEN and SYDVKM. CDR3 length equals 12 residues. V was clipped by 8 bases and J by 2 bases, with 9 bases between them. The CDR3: CASQGPNYGYTF. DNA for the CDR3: TGTGCCAGCCAGGGGCCGAACTATGGCTACACCTTC.

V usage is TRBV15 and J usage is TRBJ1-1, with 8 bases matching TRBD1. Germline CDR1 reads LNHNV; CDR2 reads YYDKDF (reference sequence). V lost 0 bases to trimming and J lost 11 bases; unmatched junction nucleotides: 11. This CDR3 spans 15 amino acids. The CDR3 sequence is CATSRDPDRVEGAFF. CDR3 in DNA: TGTGCCACCAGCAGAGATCCGGACAGGGTTGAAGGGGCTTTCTTT. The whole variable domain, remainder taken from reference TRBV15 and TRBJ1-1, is DAMVIQNPRYQVTQFGKPVTLSCSQTLNHNVMYWYQQKSSQAPKLLFHYYDKDFNNEADTPDNFQSRRPNTSFCFLDIRSPGLGDTAMYLCATSRDPDRVEGAFFGQGTRLTVV.